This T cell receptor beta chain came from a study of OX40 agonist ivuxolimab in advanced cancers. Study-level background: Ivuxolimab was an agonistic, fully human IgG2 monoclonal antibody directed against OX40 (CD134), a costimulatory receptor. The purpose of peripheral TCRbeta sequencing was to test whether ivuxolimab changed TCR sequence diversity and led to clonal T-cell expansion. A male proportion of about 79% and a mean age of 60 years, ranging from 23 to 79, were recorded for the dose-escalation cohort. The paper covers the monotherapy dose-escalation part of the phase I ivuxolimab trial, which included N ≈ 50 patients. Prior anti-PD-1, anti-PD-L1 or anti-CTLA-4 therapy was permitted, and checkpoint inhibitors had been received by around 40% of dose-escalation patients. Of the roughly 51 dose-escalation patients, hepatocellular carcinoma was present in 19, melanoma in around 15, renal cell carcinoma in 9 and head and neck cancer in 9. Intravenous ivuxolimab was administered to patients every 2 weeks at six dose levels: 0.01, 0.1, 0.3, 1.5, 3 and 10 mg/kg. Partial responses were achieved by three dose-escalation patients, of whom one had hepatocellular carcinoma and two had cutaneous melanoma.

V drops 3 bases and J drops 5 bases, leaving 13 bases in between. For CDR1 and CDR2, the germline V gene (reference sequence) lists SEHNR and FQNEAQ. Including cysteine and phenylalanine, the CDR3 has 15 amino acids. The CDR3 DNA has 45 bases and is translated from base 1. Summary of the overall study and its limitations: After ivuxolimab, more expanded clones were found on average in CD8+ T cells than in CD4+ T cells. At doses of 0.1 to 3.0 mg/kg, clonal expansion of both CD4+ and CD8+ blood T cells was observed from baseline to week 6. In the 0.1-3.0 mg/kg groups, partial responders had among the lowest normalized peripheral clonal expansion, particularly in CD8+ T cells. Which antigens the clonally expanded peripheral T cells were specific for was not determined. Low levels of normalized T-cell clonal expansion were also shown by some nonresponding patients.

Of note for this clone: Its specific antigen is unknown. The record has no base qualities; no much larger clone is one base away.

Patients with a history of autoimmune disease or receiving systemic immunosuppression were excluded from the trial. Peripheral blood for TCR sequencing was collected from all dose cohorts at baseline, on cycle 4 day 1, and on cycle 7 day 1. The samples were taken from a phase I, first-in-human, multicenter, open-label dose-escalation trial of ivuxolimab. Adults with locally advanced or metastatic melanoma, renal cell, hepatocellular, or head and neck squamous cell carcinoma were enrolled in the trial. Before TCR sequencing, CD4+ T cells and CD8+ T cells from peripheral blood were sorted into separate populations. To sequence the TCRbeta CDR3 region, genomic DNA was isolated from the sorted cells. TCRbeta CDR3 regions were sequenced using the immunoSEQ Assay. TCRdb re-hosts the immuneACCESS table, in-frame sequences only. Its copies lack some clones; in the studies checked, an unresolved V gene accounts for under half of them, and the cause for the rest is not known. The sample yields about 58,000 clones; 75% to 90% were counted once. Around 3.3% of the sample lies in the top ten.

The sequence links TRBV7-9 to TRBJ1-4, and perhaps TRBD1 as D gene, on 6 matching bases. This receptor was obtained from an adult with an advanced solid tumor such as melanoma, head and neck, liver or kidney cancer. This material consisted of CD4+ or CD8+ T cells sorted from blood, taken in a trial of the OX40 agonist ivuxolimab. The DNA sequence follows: TGTGCCAGCAGCTTCCTCAGGGGAGCAAATGAAAAACTGTTTTTT. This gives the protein CASSFLRGANEKLFF. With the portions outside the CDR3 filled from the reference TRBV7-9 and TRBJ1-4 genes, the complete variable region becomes DTGVSQNPRHKITKRGQNVTFRCDPISEHNRLYWYRQTLGQGPEFLTYFQNEAQLEKSRLLSDRFSAERPKGSFSTLEIQRTEQGDSAMYLCASSFLRGANEKLFFGSGTQLSVL.